Listed below are T cell receptor beta chains from one sample, sequenced in a study of cytomegalovirus exposure and HLA in healthy donors. Assay used: immunoSEQ multiplex PCR; TCRdb lists only in-frame clones, some missing. The sample has 90,000 to 150,000 clones, around 70% seen once. The sequencing input was PBMCs. The origin of the receptors is a woman aged 40 to 50 in good health and CMV-seropositive. Both conserved end residues are part of each CDR3. The order of the fields is CDR3 length, J gene, D gene, V gene, clone size, CDR3 protein, CDR3 DNA. The D gene is left open where the match is weak. Expanded clones get a size class; other rows say once, few or many, or leave the size out.

cdr3_length: 13; j_call: TRBJ1-2; d_call: NA; v_call: TRBV7-2; clone_size: NA; cdr3_aa: CASTTRDSGGYTF; cdr3_nt: TGTGCCAGCACCACTCGGGACTCGGGAGGCTACACCTTC
cdr3_length: 14; j_call: TRBJ2-7; d_call: NA; v_call: TRBV6-5; clone_size: NA; cdr3_aa: CASSPPGPEGEQYF; cdr3_nt: TGTGCCAGCAGCCCCCCAGGCCCGGAGGGCGAGCAGTACTTC
cdr3_length: 19; j_call: TRBJ2-7; d_call: TRBD1; v_call: TRBV5-1; clone_size: NA; cdr3_aa: CASSYHPGQGPESSYEQYF; cdr3_nt: TGCGCCAGCAGCTATCACCCGGGACAGGGTCCGGAGAGCTCCTACGAGCAGTACTTC
cdr3_length: 13; j_call: TRBJ2-3; d_call: NA; v_call: TRBV7-2; clone_size: NA; cdr3_aa: CASSLPRTDTQYF; cdr3_nt: TGTGCCAGCAGCCTACCACGGACAGATACGCAGTATTTT
cdr3_length: 17; j_call: TRBJ2-1; d_call: TRBD1; v_call: TRBV13; clone_size: few; cdr3_aa: CASSLGMRDRDFNEQFF; cdr3_nt: TGTGCCAGCAGCTTAGGAATGCGGGACAGGGATTTCAATGAGCAGTTCTTC
cdr3_length: 16; j_call: TRBJ1-2; d_call: TRBD1; v_call: TRBV2; clone_size: NA; cdr3_aa: CASPTTGETGGYGYTF; cdr3_nt: TGTGCCAGCCCTACTACGGGTGAGACAGGGGGCTATGGCTACACCTTC
cdr3_length: 15; j_call: TRBJ2-2; d_call: NA; v_call: TRBV5-8; clone_size: few; cdr3_aa: CASSLRGLNTGELFF; cdr3_nt: TGTGCCAGCAGCCTCAGGGGTTTGAACACCGGGGAGCTGTTTTTT
cdr3_length: 16; j_call: TRBJ2-7; d_call: NA; v_call: TRBV5-4; clone_size: NA; cdr3_aa: CASSLGLTNPTYEQYF; cdr3_nt: TGTGCCAGCAGCTTAGGACTCACGAACCCCACCTACGAGCAGTACTTC
cdr3_length: 13; j_call: TRBJ1-1; d_call: NA; v_call: TRBV6-5; clone_size: NA; cdr3_aa: CASSLGGGIEAFF; cdr3_nt: TGTGCCAGCAGCCTCGGGGGAGGGATTGAAGCTTTCTTT
cdr3_length: 16; j_call: TRBJ2-5; d_call: TRBD1; v_call: TRBV5-1; clone_size: NA; cdr3_aa: CASSTEGQGGTETQYF; cdr3_nt: TGCGCCAGCAGCACGGAGGGACAGGGAGGAACAGAGACCCAGTACTTC
cdr3_length: 12; j_call: TRBJ2-3; d_call: TRBD2; v_call: TRBV11-2; clone_size: NA; cdr3_aa: CASSLDAGVGYF; cdr3_nt: TGTGCCAGCAGCTTAGATGCGGGGGTGGGGTATTTT
cdr3_length: 15; j_call: TRBJ1-5; d_call: NA; v_call: TRBV29-1; clone_size: NA; cdr3_aa: CSVEKGGGSNQPQHF; cdr3_nt: TGCAGCGTTGAAAAGGGGGGGGGCTCAAATCAGCCCCAGCATTTT
cdr3_length: 13; j_call: TRBJ1-2; d_call: TRBD1; v_call: TRBV5-4; clone_size: once; cdr3_aa: CASSLQGAGGYTF; cdr3_nt: TGTGCCAGCAGCCTCCAGGGGGCGGGTGGCTACACCTTC
cdr3_length: 12; j_call: TRBJ2-3; d_call: NA; v_call: TRBV5-6; clone_size: NA; cdr3_aa: CASSEQTDTQYF; cdr3_nt: TGTGCCAGCAGCGAACAAACGGATACGCAGTATTTT